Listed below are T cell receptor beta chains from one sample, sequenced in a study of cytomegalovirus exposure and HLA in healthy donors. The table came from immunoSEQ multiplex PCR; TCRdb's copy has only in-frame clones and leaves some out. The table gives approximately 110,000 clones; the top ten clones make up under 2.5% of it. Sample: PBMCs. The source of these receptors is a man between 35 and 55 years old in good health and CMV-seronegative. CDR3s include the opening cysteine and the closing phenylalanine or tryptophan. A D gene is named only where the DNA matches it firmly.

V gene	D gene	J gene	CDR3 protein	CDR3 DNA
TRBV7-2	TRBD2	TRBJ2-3	CASSLGRLAVYTDTQYF	TGTGCCAGCAGCTTAGGCCGTCTAGCGGTCTACACAGATACGCAGTATTTT
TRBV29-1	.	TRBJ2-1	CSVSRGNEQFF	TGCAGCGTTAGCAGGGGCAATGAGCAGTTCTTC
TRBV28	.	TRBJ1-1	CASSLLDSRSVF	TGTGCCAGCAGTTTATTAGACTCTCGATCTGTCTTT
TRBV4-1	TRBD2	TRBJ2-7	CASSRQREGGYEQYF	TGCGCCAGCAGCCGCCAGCGGGAGGGGGGCTACGAGCAGTACTTC
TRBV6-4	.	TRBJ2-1	CASSDGGPHNEQFF	TGTGCCAGCAGTGACGGAGGGCCGCACAATGAGCAGTTCTTC
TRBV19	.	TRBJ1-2	CASKQRALPANYGYTF	TGTGCCAGTAAACAGAGGGCGCTACCCGCCAACTATGGCTACACCTTC
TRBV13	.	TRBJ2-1	CASSLLREQFF	TGTGCCAGCAGCTTACTGCGAGAGCAGTTCTTC
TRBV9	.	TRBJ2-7	CASSGSGSHYEQYF	TGTGCCAGCAGCGGAAGCGGGTCCCACTACGAGCAGTACTTC
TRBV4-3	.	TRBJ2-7	CASSQSVAATYEQYF	TGCGCCAGCAGCCAGTCGGTAGCGGCTACCTACGAGCAGTACTTC
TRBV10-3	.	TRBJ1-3	CAISDRGTAGNTIYF	TGTGCCATCAGTGACAGGGGCACTGCTGGAAACACCATATATTTT
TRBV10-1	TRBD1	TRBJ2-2	CASRRDRKTGELFF	TGCGCCAGCAGGCGGGACAGGAAGACCGGGGAGCTGTTTTTT
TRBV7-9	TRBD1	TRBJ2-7	CASIPRDRSYEQYF	TGTGCCAGCATTCCACGGGACAGGAGTTACGAGCAGTACTTC
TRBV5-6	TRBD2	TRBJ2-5	CASSPWASGSATQYF	TGTGCCAGCAGCCCCTGGGCTAGCGGGAGTGCGACCCAGTACTTC
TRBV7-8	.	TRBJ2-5	CASSLPPRTGQPQETQYF	TGTGCCAGCAGCTTACCGCCTCGAACGGGACAACCACAAGAGACCCAGTACTTC
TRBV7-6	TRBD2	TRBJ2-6	CASSLGLAGGYSGANVLTF	TGTGCCAGCAGCTTGGGACTAGCGGGAGGGTACTCTGGGGCCAACGTCCTGACTTTC
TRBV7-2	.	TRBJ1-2	CASSSPEGYGYTF	TGTGCCAGCAGCTCTCCGGAGGGTTATGGCTACACCTTC
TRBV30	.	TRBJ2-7	CAWRGKDLISCSYEQYF	TGTGCCTGGCGGGGGAAGGATCTCATTTCCTGCTCCTACGAGCAGTACTTC
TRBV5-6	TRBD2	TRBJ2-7	CASSLVASGSYEQYF	TGTGCCAGCAGCTTGGTCGCTAGCGGCTCCTACGAGCAGTACTTC
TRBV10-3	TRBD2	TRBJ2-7	CAIKRGISYEQYF	TGTGCCATCAAGCGGGGCATCTCCTACGAGCAGTACTTC
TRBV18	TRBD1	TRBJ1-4	CASSATGTGGEKLFF	TGTGCCAGCTCAGCCACCGGGACAGGGGGCGAAAAACTGTTTTTT
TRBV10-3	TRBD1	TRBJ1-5	CATGGQDYNQPQHF	TGTGCCACCGGCGGACAGGACTACAATCAGCCCCAGCATTTT
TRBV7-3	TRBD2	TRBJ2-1	CASSLMRGLAGYNEQFF	TGTGCCAGCAGCTTAATGCGTGGCCTAGCGGGATACAATGAGCAGTTCTTC
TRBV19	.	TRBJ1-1	CASSTILRVEGKAFF	TGTGCCAGTAGTACCATCCTCCGGGTCGAGGGAAAAGCTTTCTTT
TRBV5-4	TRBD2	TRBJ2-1	CASSLPGLAGGNEQFF	TGTGCCAGCAGCTTACCGGGACTAGCGGGAGGGAATGAGCAGTTCTTC
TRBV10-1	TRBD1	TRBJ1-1	CASRPGTGGTEAFF	TGCGCCAGCAGGCCCGGGACAGGGGGCACTGAAGCTTTCTTT